A single sample is the source of the 19 T cell receptor beta chains below, sequenced in a study of shared clonotypes between healthy human individuals. TCRdb's copy holds only in-frame clones and misses some; the assay was immunoSEQ multiplex PCR. The sample lists more than 900,000 clones, approximately 80% occurring once. The source material was memory CD4+ T cells from PBMCs. Subset indicated: CD45RA-negative fraction. Receptors originate from a man between 18 and 29 years old in good health. Some clones in this sample may be carry-over from other donors' samples.

This chain uses TRBV7-2 with TRBJ2-7, with 12 nucleotides matching TRBD2. The CDR3 consists of 16 residues. The V segment lost 6 bases and the J segment 9 bases; nucleotides outside the gene matches: 15. Germline CDR1 SGHTA, CDR2 FQGNSA. DNA for the CDR3: TGTGCCAGCAGTTCCCAACCTCCGACTAGCGGGAGTGGGCAGTACTTC. Protein: CASSSQPPTSGSGQYF.

In its sample, this clone was seen a few times. The CDR3 protein is CASSLGRVGGETQYF. DNA of the CDR3: TGTGCCAGCAGCTTGGGCAGGGTTGGCGGAGAGACCCAGTACTTC. V is TRBV5-8 and J is TRBJ2-5, with D possibly TRBD1 on 5 matching bases. The germline V and J ends were trimmed by 0 bases and 4 bases, with 13 bases remaining between them. Germline CDR1 SGHTS, CDR2 YDEGEE. The CDR3 spans 15 residues.

This sequence joins TRBV7-9 and TRBJ2-1; 7 positions match TRBD1. Germline values: CDR1 SEHNR, CDR2 FQNEAQ (reference sequence). Germline trimming cut 5 bases from V and 8 bases from J; bases unmatched to any gene: 12. This CDR3 has 15 amino acids. The CDR3 coding sequence is TGTGCCAGCAGCCTCCGGGACAGAGTAGGTGATGAGCAGTTCTTC. It codes for CASSLRDRVGDEQFF.

The chain carries TRBV18 and TRBJ2-3; D might be TRBD2 (6 bases). CDR3 length: 13 residues. CDR1 and CDR2 (germline): KGHSH, LQKENI. Trimming cost V 5 bases and J 6 bases, with 12 bases left between them. The CDR3 nucleotides read TGTGCCAGCTCATCGCGGGAAGGGGATACGCAGTATTTT. It yields the protein CASSSREGDTQYF.

This clone occurred once. J is TRBJ2-2 and V is TRBV2; TRBD2 agrees at 8 bases. Unmatched junction bases numbered 5, after V lost 7 bases and J lost 4 bases. Germline assignment: CDR1 SNHLY and CDR2 FYNNEI. The CDR3 totals 14 residues. The CDR3 loop reads CASKGLVGTGELFF. The DNA for the CDR3 is TGTGCCAGCAAGGGACTAGTAGGCACCGGGGAGCTGTTTTTT.

This chain connects TRBV5-1 to TRBJ2-7; 7 positions match TRBD1. This CDR3 has 16 residues. The J segment lost 1 base and the V segment lost 2 bases, leaving 9 bases of the junction unmatched. Germline V lookup: CDR1 SGHRS, CDR2 YFSETQ. This CDR3 reads CASSLDSGTVSYEQYF. In nucleotides, the CDR3 is TGCGCCAGCAGCTTAGACTCCGGGACAGTGTCCTACGAGCAGTACTTC.

V usage is TRBV5-8 and J usage is TRBJ2-5; maybe TRBD2 (6 bases). Germline V gene sequence: CDR1 SGHTS, CDR2 YDEGEE. There are 14 residues in the CDR3. Trimming cost V 4 bases and J 5 bases, with 15 bases left between them. Here the CDR3 DNA reads TGTGCCAGCAGCCAACTTGAGGAGGGGGAGACCCAGTACTTC. Translated, it gives CASSQLEEGETQYF.

The chain joins TRBV18 to TRBJ2-6, with 7 bases matching TRBD1. Germline CDR1 and CDR2: KGHSH and LQKENI. The CDR3 spans 17 residues. Trimming cost V 1 base and J 2 bases; bases outside gene matches: 5. CDR3 DNA: TGTGCCAGCTCACCACAGGGGGCCCGGACTGGGGCCAACGTCCTGACTTTC. This gives the protein CASSPQGARTGANVLTF.

This chain joins TRBV2 and TRBJ2-7; D unresolved. The CDR3 contains 14 residues. Trimming stripped 6 bases from V and 0 bases from J, with 12 bases between. Germline CDR1 reads SNHLY; CDR2 reads FYNNEI. The CDR3 loop is CASRPRSHSYEQYF. CDR3 nucleotide sequence: TGTGCCAGCAGGCCGAGAAGTCACTCCTACGAGCAGTACTTC.

The chain joins TRBV15 to TRBJ2-3, with 8 bases aligning to TRBD2. CDR1 is LNHNV, CDR2 YYDKDF, per germline (reference sequence). This CDR3 has 14 amino acids. V shed 4 bases, J shed 3 bases, and the junction held 3 bases outside the gene matches. As DNA, the CDR3 is TGTGCCACCAGCACGCGGGAGGAAACAGATACGCAGTATTTT. This sequence encodes CATSTREETDTQYF.

The chain is built from TRBV5-1 and TRBJ2-2; 9 bases fit TRBD1. Germline V gene sequence: CDR1 SGHRS, CDR2 YFSETQ. The CDR3 covers 17 residues. Germline trimming cut 5 bases from V and 1 base from J; bases unmatched to any gene: 9. This chain's CDR3 is CASRPVQGQGNTGELFF. The CDR3 DNA is TGCGCCAGCAGACCGGTCCAGGGACAGGGGAACACCGGGGAGCTGTTTTTT. Drawing the rest from reference TRBV5-1 and TRBJ2-2, the complete variable domain is KAGVTQTPRYLIKTRGQQVTLSCSPISGHRSVSWYQQTPGQGLQFLFEYFSETQRNKGNFPGRFSGRQFSNSRSEMNVSTLELGDSALYLCASRPVQGQGNTGELFFGEGSRLTVL.

The count of this clone is one. The chain uses TRBV28 and TRBJ2-7; D is uncertain. V was clipped by 5 bases and J by 9 bases, with 17 bases between them. This CDR3 contains 13 residues. CDR1 and CDR2 (germline): MDHEN, SYDVKM. The CDR3 region is CASSAVGLQGQYF. In DNA form, the CDR3 reads TGTGCCAGCAGTGCTGTGGGCCTCCAAGGGCAGTACTTC. The full variable domain, in which reference TRBV28 and TRBJ2-7 provide the parts outside the CDR3, is DVKVTQSSRYLVKRTGEKVFLECVQDMDHENMFWYRQDPGLGLRLIYFSYDVKMKEKGDIPEGYSVSREKKERFSLILESASTNQTSMYLCASSAVGLQGQYFGPGTRLTVT.

The rearrangement uses TRBV6-6 and TRBJ2-1, with D tentatively TRBD1 or TRBD2 (6 bases each). In germline, CDR1 is MNHNY, CDR2 SVGAGI (reference sequence). Trimming took 6 bases from V and 8 from J, leaving 8 bases between them. The length of the CDR3 is 11 residues. The CDR3 DNA sequence: TGTGCCAGCAGCGGGGGCGATGAGCAGTTCTTC. This gives the protein CASSGGDEQFF.

The chain recombines TRBV5-1 with TRBJ1-3; D gene unclear. Trimming cost V 4 bases and J 2 bases, with 16 bases left between them. In germline, CDR1 is SGHRS, CDR2 YFSETQ. The CDR3 covers 16 residues. CDR3 bases: TGCGCCAGCAGCCCCCGCGGCTTCATCACTGGAAACACCATATATTTT. Encoded protein: CASSPRGFITGNTIYF. The full variable domain, with the rest looked up from reference TRBV5-1 and TRBJ1-3, is KAGVTQTPRYLIKTRGQQVTLSCSPISGHRSVSWYQQTPGQGLQFLFEYFSETQRNKGNFPGRFSGRQFSNSRSEMNVSTLELGDSALYLCASSPRGFITGNTIYFGEGSWLTVV.

The V and J genes are TRBV11-1 and TRBJ2-7; D unclear. In germline, CDR1 is SGHAT, CDR2 FQDESV (reference sequence). V lost 5 bases and J 1 base, leaving 3 bases between the germline ends. The CDR3 totals 11 residues. CDR3 sequence (DNA): TGTGCCAGCAGCCATTCCTACGAGCAGTACTTC. Protein product: CASSHSYEQYF.

This clone was found a few times. The chain combines TRBV9 with TRBJ1-1; tentatively, D is TRBD1 (6 bases). CDR1 is SGDLS, CDR2 YYNGEE, per germline. This CDR3 has 13 residues. Trimming took off 3 bases at V and 0 bases at J, with 6 bases between the two ends. CDR3: CASSGQVNTEAFF. CDR3 in DNA: TGTGCCAGCAGCGGACAGGTGAACACTGAAGCTTTCTTT. The full variable domain, rest sourced from reference TRBV9 and TRBJ1-1, is DSGVTQTPKHLITATGQRVTLRCSPRSGDLSVYWYQQSLDQGLQFLIQYYNGEERAKGNILERFSAQQFPDLHSELNLSSLELGDSALYFCASSGQVNTEAFFGQGTRLTVV.

In its sample, this clone was seen a few times. The chain carries TRBV18 and TRBJ2-5, with TRBD2 as a possible D gene (6 bases). The CDR3 length is 17 residues. CDR1 and CDR2 (germline): KGHSH, LQKENI. The V and J ends lost 2 bases and 5 bases respectively, with 21 bases between them. This CDR3 reads CASSPSGDAEFIETQYF. The CDR3 DNA is TGTGCCAGCTCACCATCGGGGGACGCGGAGTTTATTGAGACCCAGTACTTC.

This clone was observed a single time. This sequence joins TRBV5-1 and TRBJ2-7, with 11 bases that match TRBD2. CDR3 length: 15 residues. V was pared by 0 bases and J by 5 bases, with 4 bases of the junction left unmatched. Per germline, CDR1 SGHRS and CDR2 YFSETQ. The CDR3 coding sequence is TGCGCCAGCAGCTTGGGGGGGACTAGCGGCGACGAGCAGTACTTC. Residues: CASSLGGTSGDEQYF.

This clone was counted only a few times. The rearrangement joins TRBV5-4 to TRBJ2-1; D gene unclear. The V end lost 0 bases, the J end lost 2 bases, and 6 bases lay between the germline ends. Per germline, CDR1 SGHNT and CDR2 YYREEE (reference sequence). This CDR3 has 14 amino acids. Written as DNA, the CDR3 is TGTGCCAGCAGCTTGGGCGCGGCCTACAATGAGCAGTTCTTC. Translated, it gives CASSLGAAYNEQFF.